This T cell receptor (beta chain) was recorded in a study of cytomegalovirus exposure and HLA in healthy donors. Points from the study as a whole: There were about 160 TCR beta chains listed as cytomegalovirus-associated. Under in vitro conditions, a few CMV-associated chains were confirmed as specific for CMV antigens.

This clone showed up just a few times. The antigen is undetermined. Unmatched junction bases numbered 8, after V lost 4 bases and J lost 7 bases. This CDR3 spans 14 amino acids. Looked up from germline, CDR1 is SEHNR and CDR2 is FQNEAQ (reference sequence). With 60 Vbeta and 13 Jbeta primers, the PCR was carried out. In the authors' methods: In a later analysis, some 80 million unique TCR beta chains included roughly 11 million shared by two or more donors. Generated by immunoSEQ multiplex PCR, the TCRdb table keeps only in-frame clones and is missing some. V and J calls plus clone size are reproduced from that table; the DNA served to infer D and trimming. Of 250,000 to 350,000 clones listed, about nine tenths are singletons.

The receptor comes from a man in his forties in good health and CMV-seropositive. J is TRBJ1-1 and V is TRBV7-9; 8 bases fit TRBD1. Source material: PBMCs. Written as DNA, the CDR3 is TGTGCCAGCAGCTACCCGGACAGGGTGGTTGAAGCTTTCTTT. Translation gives CASSYPDRVVEAFF.